This T cell receptor (beta chain) was identified during a study of T-cell reconstitution after alpha-beta-depleted transplantation in children. This clonotype was detected many times. Its antigen is not known. Study observations and caveats: About two months after transplant, alpha-beta T cells reportedly came from several hundred expanded graft clones. At the one-year point after transplant, T-cell counts and TCRbeta diversity were found to come mostly from T cells that had been newly produced. In some patients, recipient T cells and intrathymic progenitors surviving conditioning explained high day-60 diversity.

V lost 4 bases and J lost 4; bases outside the gene matches: 4. Germline-derived CDR1 and CDR2 are LGHNA and YSLEER. CDR3 size: 14 residues. The authors prepared the TCRbeta library with unique molecular identifiers. In TCRdb, the PCR reads were re-called with MiXCR into one record per CDR3 protein. This table holds about a million distinct CDR3 sequences, about 29% found once. This TCR was sampled from a boy under two years old who had a stem cell transplant for SCID, so the T cells may come from the graft donor. The rearrangement uses TRBV4-3 and TRBJ2-7; 10 bases are a match to TRBD1. Sequencing used PBMCs, mostly from graft donor cells, obtained 360 days after TCRalphabeta/CD19-depleted stem cell transplant. CDR3 loop: CASSRTGQGYEQYF. The CDR3 DNA is TGCGCCAGCAGCCGAACGGGACAGGGGTACGAGCAGTACTTC.